Shown below are 5 T cell receptor beta chains from a single sample sequenced in a study of T cells in Graves' hyperthyroidism and ophthalmopathy. From RNA transcripts, TCR beta CDR3 regions were amplified. The TCR CDR3 first-round RT-PCR relied on the HTBI primer set. TCRdb recomputed calls from the multiplex PCR reads with MiXCR, one row per CDR3 protein. The sample includes 660,000 or so distinct CDR3 sequences, about 20% of them seen just once. Source material: blood. The receptors were sampled from a man aged 25-45 years with Graves' ophthalmopathy.

This rearrangement joins TRBV28 to TRBJ1-1; D not certain. Looked up from germline, CDR1 is MDHEN and CDR2 is SYDVKM. This CDR3 contains 12 residues. V lost 8 bases, J lost 5 bases, and 12 bases lay in between. CDR3 nucleotides: TGTGCCAGCGACGAGGGAGTTACTGAAGCTTTCTTT. Its translation: CASDEGVTEAFF. Full variable domain (remainder filled in from reference TRBV28 and TRBJ1-1): DVKVTQSSRYLVKRTGEKVFLECVQDMDHENMFWYRQDPGLGLRLIYFSYDVKMKEKGDIPEGYSVSREKKERFSLILESASTNQTSMYLCASDEGVTEAFFGQGTRLTVV.

This clonotype was observed a handful of times. The rearrangement joins TRBV6-1 to TRBJ2-7; 7 nucleotides line up with TRBD1. The CDR3 is made up of 15 amino acids. Unmatched junction bases numbered 11, after V lost 5 bases and J lost 4 bases. Looked up from germline, CDR1 is MNHNS and CDR2 is SASEGT. CDR3 residues: CASSYSDRDPYEQYF. The CDR3 DNA reads as TGTGCCAGCAGTTACTCTGACAGGGACCCTTACGAGCAGTACTTC.

Here the CDR3 reads CASSLLLDETQYF. CDR3 bases: TGCGCCAGCAGCTTGCTGCTCGACGAGACCCAGTACTTC. The gene calls are TRBV5-1 and TRBJ2-5; no clear D. The CDR3 spans 13 residues. V lost 1 base and J 5 bases, leaving 9 bases between the germline ends. Germline V gene lookup returns CDR1 SGHRS and CDR2 YFSETQ.

This clonotype turned up a few times. Here the CDR3 DNA reads TGTGCCACCAGCGATGGACTAGCCTCAAGGAGAGAGACCCAGTACTTC. It codes for CATSDGLASRRETQYF. The chain couples TRBV15 to TRBJ2-5; 8 positions match TRBD2. This CDR3 is 16 amino acids long. V lost 5 bases to trimming and J lost 4 bases; unmatched junction nucleotides: 12. The germline V gene has CDR1 LNHNV and CDR2 YYDKDF (reference sequence).

This clonotype showed up just a few times. The gene calls are TRBV20-1 and TRBJ2-7; 9 nucleotides match TRBD1. The V segment lost 0 bases and the J segment 6 bases; nucleotides outside the gene matches: 12. This CDR3 contains 16 residues. Per the germline V gene, CDR1 is DFQATT and CDR2 is SNEGSKA (reference sequence). This chain's CDR3 is CSARDQAGQGILEQYF. Here the CDR3 DNA reads TGCAGTGCTAGAGATCAGGCGGGACAGGGCATCCTCGAGCAGTACTTC.